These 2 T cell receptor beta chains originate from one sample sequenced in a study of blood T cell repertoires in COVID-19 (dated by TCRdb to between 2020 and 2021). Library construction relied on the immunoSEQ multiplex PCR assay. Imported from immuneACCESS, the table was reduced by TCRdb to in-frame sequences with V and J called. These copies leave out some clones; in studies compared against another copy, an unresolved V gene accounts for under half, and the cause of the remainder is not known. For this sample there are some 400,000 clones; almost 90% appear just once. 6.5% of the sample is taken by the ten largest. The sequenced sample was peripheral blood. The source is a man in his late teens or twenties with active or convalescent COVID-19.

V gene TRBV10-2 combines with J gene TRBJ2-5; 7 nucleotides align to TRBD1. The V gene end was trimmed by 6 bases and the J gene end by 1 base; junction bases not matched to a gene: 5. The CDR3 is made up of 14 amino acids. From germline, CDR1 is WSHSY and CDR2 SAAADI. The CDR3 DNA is TGCGCCAGCAGGACCTGGGACAGCCAAGAGACCCAGTACTTC. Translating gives CASRTWDSQETQYF.

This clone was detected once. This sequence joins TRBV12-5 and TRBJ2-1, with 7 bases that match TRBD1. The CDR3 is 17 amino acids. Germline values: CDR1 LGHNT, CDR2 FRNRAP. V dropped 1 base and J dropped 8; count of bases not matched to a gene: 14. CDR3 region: CASGLATPGEGADEQFF. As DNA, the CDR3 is TGTGCTAGTGGTTTGGCAACCCCTGGCGAGGGGGCCGATGAGCAGTTCTTC.